One T cell receptor (beta chain) is described in this entry. The same CDR3 also results from other DNA sequences found in this sample. The CDR3 is 14 residues long. Trimming shortened V by 2 bases and J by 0 bases, and 5 bases separated the two germline ends. Germline V gives CDR1 KGHSH, CDR2 LQKENI. The entry originates in a study of blood T cell repertoires in COVID-19. The method was immunoSEQ multiplex PCR; TCRdb's version includes in-frame clones alone and lacks a portion of them. The table has about 210,000 clones, under 90% seen once. Enrolled during active infection, Seattle patients were then followed longitudinally.

The J gene is TRBJ1-5, the V gene TRBV18, with D unresolved. The sample consisted of peripheral blood. The sequence derives from a woman older than 75 with COVID-19, enrolled during active disease. The chain's CDR3 is CASSPADSNQPQHF. The CDR3 coding sequence is TGTGCCAGCTCACCAGCGGATAGCAATCAGCCCCAGCATTTT.